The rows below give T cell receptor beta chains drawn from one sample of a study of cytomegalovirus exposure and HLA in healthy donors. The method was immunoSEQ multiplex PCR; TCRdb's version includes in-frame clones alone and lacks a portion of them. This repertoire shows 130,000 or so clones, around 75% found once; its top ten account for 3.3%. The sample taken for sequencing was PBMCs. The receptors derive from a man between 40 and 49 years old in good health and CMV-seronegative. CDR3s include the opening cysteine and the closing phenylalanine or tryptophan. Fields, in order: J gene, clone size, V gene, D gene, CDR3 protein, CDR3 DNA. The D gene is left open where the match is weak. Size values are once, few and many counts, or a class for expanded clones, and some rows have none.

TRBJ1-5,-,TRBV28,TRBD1,CASSPQGAFGQPQHF,TGTGCCAGCAGTCCACAGGGGGCTTTTGGTCAGCCCCAGCATTTT
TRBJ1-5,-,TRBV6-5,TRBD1,CASRSTGSNQPQHF,TGTGCCAGCCGCTCGACAGGGAGCAATCAGCCCCAGCATTTT
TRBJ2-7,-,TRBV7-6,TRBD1,CASSLSRDRASYEQYF,TGTGCCAGCAGCTTATCCCGGGACAGGGCCTCCTACGAGCAGTACTTC
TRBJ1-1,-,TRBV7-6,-,CASSLSGSEAFF,TGTGCCAGCAGCCTTTCAGGGTCTGAAGCTTTCTTT
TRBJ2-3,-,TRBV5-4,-,CASSYRTEGDTQYF,TGTGCCAGCAGCTATCGGACAGAGGGAGATACGCAGTATTTT
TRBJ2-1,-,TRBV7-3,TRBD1,CASSLTGDRYNNEQFF,TGTGCCAGCAGCTTAACGGGGGACAGGTACAACAATGAGCAGTTCTTC
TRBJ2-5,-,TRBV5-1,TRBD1,CASSLAQGQETQYF,TGCGCCAGCAGCTTGGCACAGGGGCAAGAGACCCAGTACTTC
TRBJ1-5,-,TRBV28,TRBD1,CASSRTDRPGNQPQHF,TGTGCCAGCAGCCGCACGGACAGGCCGGGCAATCAGCCCCAGCATTTT
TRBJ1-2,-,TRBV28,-,CASNSRPGSHGYTF,TGTGCCAGCAATTCAAGGCCGGGTAGCCATGGCTACACCTTC
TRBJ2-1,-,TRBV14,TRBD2,CASTTTAGGGGNEQFF,TGTGCCAGCACCACCACGGCGGGCGGGGGAGGAAATGAGCAGTTCTTC
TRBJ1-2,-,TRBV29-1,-,CSVEDLGGDGYTF,TGCAGCGTTGAAGATCTGGGAGGCGATGGCTACACCTTC
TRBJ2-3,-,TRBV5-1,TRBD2,CASGEGTGLADTQYF,TGCGCCAGCGGGGAGGGTACGGGTTTGGCAGATACGCAGTATTTT
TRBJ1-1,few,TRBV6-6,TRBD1,CASRPGQGVTEAFF,TGTGCCAGCAGGCCGGGACAGGGGGTCACTGAAGCTTTCTTT
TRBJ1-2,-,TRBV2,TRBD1,CASVYRGPGYTF,TGTGCCAGCGTCTACAGGGGGCCTGGCTACACCTTC
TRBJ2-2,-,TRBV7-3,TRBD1,CASSLGQGRTGELFF,TGTGCCAGCAGCTTGGGACAGGGAAGGACCGGGGAGCTGTTTTTT
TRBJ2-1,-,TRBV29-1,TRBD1,CSVEGDRGFSYNEQFF,TGCAGCGTTGAAGGGGACAGGGGGTTCTCCTACAATGAGCAGTTCTTC
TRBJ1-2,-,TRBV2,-,CASSDLDSFYGYTF,TGTGCCAGCAGTGACCTAGACAGCTTCTATGGCTACACCTTC
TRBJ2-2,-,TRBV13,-,CASSSSGTRSGGELFF,TGTGCCAGCAGCTCCTCGGGGACTCGAAGCGGCGGGGAGCTGTTTTTT
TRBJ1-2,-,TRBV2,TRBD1,CASRRPGTGYGYTF,TGTGCCAGCAGGAGACCCGGGACAGGGTATGGCTACACCTTC
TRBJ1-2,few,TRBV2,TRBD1,CASSERGTGDGYTF,TGTGCCAGCAGTGAGCGCGGGACAGGGGATGGCTACACCTTC
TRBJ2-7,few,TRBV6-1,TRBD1,CASSEGPGTVYEQYF,TGTGCCAGCAGTGAAGGCCCCGGGACAGTCTACGAGCAGTACTTC
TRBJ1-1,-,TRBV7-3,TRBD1,CASSPSQGAVEAFF,TGTGCCAGCAGCCCCTCCCAGGGGGCGGTTGAAGCTTTCTTT
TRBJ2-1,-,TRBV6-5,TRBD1,CASSYTPTGINEQFF,TGTGCCAGCAGTTACACCCCGACAGGGATCAATGAGCAGTTCTTC
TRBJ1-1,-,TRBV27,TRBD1,CASSVRDRGF,TGTGCCAGCAGCGTACGAGACAGGGGCTTT
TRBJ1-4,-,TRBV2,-,CASRAGQLEKLFF,TGTGCCAGCAGGGCCGGACAGCTTGAAAAACTGTTTTTT
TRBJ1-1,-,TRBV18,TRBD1,CASSPSTGSGTEAFF,TGTGCCAGCTCACCATCGACAGGGTCGGGCACTGAAGCTTTCTTT
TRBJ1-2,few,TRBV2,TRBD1,CASRGRTGADGYTF,TGTGCCAGCAGAGGGCGAACAGGGGCAGATGGCTACACCTTC
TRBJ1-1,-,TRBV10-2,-,CASSDSPGAGTEAFF,TGCGCCAGCAGTGACTCGCCAGGGGCGGGCACTGAAGCTTTCTTT
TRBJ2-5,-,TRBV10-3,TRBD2,CAISASGGVRGETQYF,TGTGCCATCAGTGCTAGCGGGGGGGTCAGAGGGGAGACCCAGTACTTC
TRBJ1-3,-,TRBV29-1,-,CSVREGYGNTIYF,TGCAGCGTAAGGGAGGGCTACGGAAACACCATATATTTT
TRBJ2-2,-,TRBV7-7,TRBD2,CASSLHPSGRNTGELFF,TGTGCCAGCAGCCTACACCCTAGCGGGAGAAACACCGGGGAGCTGTTTTTT
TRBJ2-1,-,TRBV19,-,CASSVLAEQFF,TGTGCCAGTAGTGTTCTAGCGGAGCAGTTCTTC
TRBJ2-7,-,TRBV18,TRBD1,CASSRDRSYEQYF,TGTGCCAGCTCACGGGACAGGTCCTACGAGCAGTACTTC
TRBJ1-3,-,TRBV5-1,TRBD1,CASSFTTDRPSGNTIYF,TGCGCCAGCAGCTTCACAACGGACAGGCCCTCTGGAAACACCATATATTTT
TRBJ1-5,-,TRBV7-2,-,CASSAQWTDQPQHF,TGTGCCAGCAGCGCCCAATGGACAGATCAGCCCCAGCATTTT
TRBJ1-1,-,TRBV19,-,CASSIDHTANTEAFF,TGTGCCAGTAGTATAGATCACACAGCGAACACTGAAGCTTTCTTT
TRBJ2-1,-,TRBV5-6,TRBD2,CASSLAGQRGAISYNEQFF,TGTGCCAGCAGCTTGGCCGGTCAGCGGGGGGCCATCTCCTACAATGAGCAGTTCTTC
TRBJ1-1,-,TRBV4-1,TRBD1,CASSHPDRPNTEAFF,TGCGCCAGCAGCCACCCGGACAGGCCGAACACTGAAGCTTTCTTT
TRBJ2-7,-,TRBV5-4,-,CASSLDPGEVSYEQYF,TGTGCCAGCAGCTTGGATCCGGGGGAAGTATCCTACGAGCAGTACTTC
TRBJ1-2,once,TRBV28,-,CASSLDATGLRGYTF,TGTGCCAGCAGTTTAGATGCCACAGGGCTTCGCGGCTACACCTTC
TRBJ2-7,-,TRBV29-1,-,CSSMAGSSYEQYF,TGCAGCTCTATGGCGGGGAGCTCCTACGAGCAGTACTTC
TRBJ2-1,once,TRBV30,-,CAWSPTGTGRNEQFF,TGTGCCTGGAGCCCCACAGGGACGGGTCGGAATGAGCAGTTCTTC
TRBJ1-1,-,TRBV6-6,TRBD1,CASWGQLNTEAFF,TGTGCCAGCTGGGGACAGCTGAACACTGAAGCTTTCTTT
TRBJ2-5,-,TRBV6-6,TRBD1,CASSFGTGQETQYF,TGTGCCAGCAGTTTCGGGACAGGCCAAGAGACCCAGTACTTC
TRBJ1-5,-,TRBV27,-,CASSWAVNQPQHF,TGTGCCAGCAGTTGGGCAGTCAATCAGCCCCAGCATTTT
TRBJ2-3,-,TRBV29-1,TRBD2,CSVEEVGLAGGRTDTQYF,TGCAGCGTTGAAGAAGTAGGGCTAGCGGGGGGTCGCACAGATACGCAGTATTTT
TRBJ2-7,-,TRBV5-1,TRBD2,CASSLGLAGAYEQYF,TGCGCCAGCAGCTTGGGTCTAGCGGGGGCCTACGAGCAGTACTTC
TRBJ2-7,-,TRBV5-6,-,CASSSQGPYEQYF,TGTGCCAGCAGCTCACAGGGTCCCTACGAGCAGTACTTC
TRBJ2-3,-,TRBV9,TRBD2,CASSVGTSGGLAQYF,TGTGCCAGCAGCGTAGGGACTAGCGGGGGGCTGGCGCAGTATTTT
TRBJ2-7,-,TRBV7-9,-,CASSLSRSYEQYF,TGTGCCAGCAGCTTATCTAGGTCCTACGAGCAGTACTTC